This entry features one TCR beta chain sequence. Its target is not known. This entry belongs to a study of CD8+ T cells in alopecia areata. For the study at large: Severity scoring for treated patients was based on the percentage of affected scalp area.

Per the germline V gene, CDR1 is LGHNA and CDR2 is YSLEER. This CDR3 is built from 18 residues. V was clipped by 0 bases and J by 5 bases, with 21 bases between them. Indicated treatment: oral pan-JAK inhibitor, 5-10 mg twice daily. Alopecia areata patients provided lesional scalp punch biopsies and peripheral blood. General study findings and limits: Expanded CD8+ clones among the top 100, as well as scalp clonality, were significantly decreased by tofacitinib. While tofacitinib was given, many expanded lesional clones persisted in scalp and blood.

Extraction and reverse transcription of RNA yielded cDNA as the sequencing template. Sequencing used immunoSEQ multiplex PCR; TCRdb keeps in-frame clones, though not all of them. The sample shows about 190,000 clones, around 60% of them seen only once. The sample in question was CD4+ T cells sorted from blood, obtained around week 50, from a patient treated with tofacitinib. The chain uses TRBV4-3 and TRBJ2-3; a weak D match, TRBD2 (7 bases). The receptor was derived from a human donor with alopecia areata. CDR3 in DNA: TGCGCCAGCAGCCAAGATTTGTCTATGGGGGGGCGCCGAGATACGCAGTATTTT. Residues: CASSQDLSMGGRRDTQYF.